The 21 T cell receptor beta chains in this list originate from one sample, sequenced in a study of blood T cell repertoires in COVID-19. Method: immunoSEQ multiplex PCR; TCRdb's copy keeps in-frame clones and lacks some. The sample includes around 280,000 clones, around 87% of them seen just once. Sequenced: peripheral blood. These receptors were obtained from a woman aged 30 to 39 who had recovered from COVID-19.

This sequence joins TRBV24-1 and TRBJ2-7, with TRBD2 matching 13 bases. Germline CDR1 KGHDR, CDR2 SFDVKD. J gave up 6 bases and V 3 bases, and 10 bases lay outside the gene matches. CDR3 length equals 17 residues. The CDR3 bases are TGTGCCACCAGTGATGCGCCCACTAGCGGGAGGGCCGGCGAGCAGTACTTC. Its protein product is CATSDAPTSGRAGEQYF.

The chain combines TRBV6-6 with TRBJ1-1; weak D call: TRBD1 (6 bases). The CDR3 covers 13 residues. V was clipped by 6 bases and J by 1 base, with 9 bases between them. The germline CDR1 and CDR2 sequences are MNHNY and SVGAGI (reference sequence). The CDR3 coding sequence is TGTGCCAGCAGGAAACAGGGGAACACTGAAGCTTTCTTT. As protein: CASRKQGNTEAFF.

The chain employs TRBV7-2 and TRBJ1-6, with no clear D. CDR1 SGHTA and CDR2 FQGNSA come from the germline V gene. This CDR3 has 16 amino acids. The ends were cut back, 5 bases at V and 5 bases at J, with 16 bases in the middle. Here the CDR3 reads CASSPSGGWDNSPLHF. The CDR3 nucleotides read TGTGCCAGCAGCCCCTCGGGAGGGTGGGATAATTCACCCCTCCACTTT.

The J gene is TRBJ2-4, the V gene TRBV3-1 (or the pseudogene TRBV3-2), with 9 bases identical to TRBD2. Germline CDR1 is LGHDT and CDR2 is YNNKEL (reference sequence). CDR3 size: 13 residues. The ends lost 3 bases at V and 7 bases at J; junction bases unmatched: 1. The CDR3 DNA reads TGTGCCAGCAGCCAGCGGGGGGGCAACATTCAGTACTTC. This translates into CASSQRGGNIQYF.

In this sample, this clone turned up a few times. V gene TRBV12-3 or TRBV12-4 combines with J gene TRBJ1-5; D is ambiguous. The CDR3 loop spans 12 amino acids. The ends were cut back, 3 bases at V and 7 bases at J, with 7 bases in the middle. The DNA for the CDR3 is TGTGCCAGCAGTTTTTCGGGGCAGCCCCAGCATTTT. Residues: CASSFSGQPQHF.

CDR3 amino acids: CASSQGDRGGDEKLFF. The CDR3, as DNA: TGCGCCAGCAGCCAAGGAGACAGGGGAGGGGATGAAAAACTGTTTTTT. V usage is TRBV4-1 and J usage is TRBJ1-4, with 8 bases that match TRBD1. After removal of 1 base from V and 6 bases from J, the junction contained 7 bases not matched to a gene. The CDR3 is made up of 16 amino acids. CDR1 and CDR2 (germline): MGHRA, YSYEKL.

This chain uses TRBV19 with TRBJ2-2; TRBD1 matches 8 bases. Unmatched junction bases numbered 12, after V lost 4 bases and J lost 5 bases. CDR3 length: 17 residues. Germline CDR1 and CDR2: LNHDA and SQIVND (reference sequence). In nucleotides, the CDR3 is TGTGCCAGTAGTACCCCCAGGGGGCGGGGTGATACCGGGGAGCTGTTTTTT. Translating gives CASSTPRGRGDTGELFF.

The gene calls are TRBV7-8 and TRBJ2-7; D call uncertain. V lost 5 bases and J 1 base, leaving 15 bases between the germline ends. There are 15 residues in the CDR3. Germline-derived CDR1 and CDR2 are SGHVS and FQNEAQ. The CDR3 sequence is CASSARLEESYEQYF. CDR3 nucleotide sequence: TGTGCCAGCAGCGCCCGACTGGAAGAGTCCTACGAGCAGTACTTC.

This clone was recorded once. J is TRBJ2-7 and V is TRBV18; D ambiguous. The germline V and J ends were trimmed by 2 bases and 3 bases, with 8 bases remaining between them. In germline, CDR1 is KGHSH, CDR2 LQKENI. CDR3 length equals 13 residues. The CDR3 region is CASSPSQDYEQYF. CDR3 DNA: TGTGCCAGCTCACCAAGTCAGGACTACGAGCAGTACTTC.

The J gene is TRBJ2-1, the V gene TRBV4-1, with 7 bases identical to TRBD1. The CDR3 sequence is 13 residues long. Germline lookup yields CDR1 MGHRA and CDR2 YSYEKL. Trimming removed 5 bases from V and 8 bases from J; junction bases left unmatched: 6. The CDR3 sequence is CASSKTGLDEQFF. DNA of the CDR3: TGCGCCAGCAGCAAGACAGGGCTGGATGAGCAGTTCTTC.

This clone was seen more than once but under ten times. V and J are TRBV6-4 and TRBJ1-1; D uncertain. CDR3 length: 13 amino acids. Germline lookup yields CDR1 MRHNA and CDR2 SNTAGT. The V gene lost 4 bases and the J gene lost 3 bases, with 9 bases spanning the gap. CDR3 sequence reads: CASSVNRDTEAFF. CDR3 bases: TGTGCCAGCAGTGTCAACCGGGACACTGAAGCTTTCTTT.

The CDR3 sequence is CASSQDEGVGGYTF. The CDR3 nucleotides read TGTGCCAGCAGCCAAGACGAGGGGGTGGGTGGCTACACCTTC. J is TRBJ1-2 and V is TRBV3-1 (or the pseudogene TRBV3-2); a possible D gene is TRBD1 (6 bases). V was clipped by 0 bases and J by 7 bases, with 12 bases between them. Germline lookup yields CDR1 LGHDT and CDR2 YNNKEL (reference sequence). The CDR3 extends over 14 amino acids.

V and J are TRBV10-1 and TRBJ2-1; TRBD1 aligns across 7 bases. There are 15 residues in the CDR3. J gave up 4 bases and V 2 bases, and 5 bases lay outside the gene matches. The germline gives CDR1 WNHNN, CDR2 SYGVQD (reference sequence). CDR3 coding DNA: TGCGCCAGCAGTGAGGAGACAGGGCTTTACAATGAGCAGTTCTTC. Translating gives CASSEETGLYNEQFF.

The sample holds a few counts of this clone. The chain joins TRBV7-9 to TRBJ2-7, with a possible D match to TRBD2 (5 bases). V lost 1 base, J lost 0 bases, and 10 bases lay in between. Germline CDR1 is SEHNR and CDR2 is FQNEAQ (reference sequence). CDR3 length equals 15 residues. The DNA for the CDR3 is TGTGCCAGCAGCTTAGTACGGGGTAGCTCCTACGAGCAGTACTTC. Translating gives CASSLVRGSSYEQYF. Combining the CDR3 with reference TRBV7-9 and TRBJ2-7 gives the whole variable domain DTGVSQNPRHKITKRGQNVTFRCDPISEHNRLYWYRQTLGQGPEFLTYFQNEAQLEKSRLLSDRFSAERPKGSFSTLEIQRTEQGDSAMYLCASSLVRGSSYEQYFGPGTRLTVT.

This rearrangement joins TRBV5-1 to TRBJ1-2; a possible D gene is TRBD1 (5 bases). Per the germline V gene, CDR1 is SGHRS and CDR2 is YFSETQ. Trimming removed 4 bases at V and 6 bases at J, with 13 bases between. The CDR3 contains 13 residues. CDR3 residues: CASSIQEPDGYTF. CDR3 DNA: TGCGCCAGCAGCATACAGGAGCCGGATGGCTACACCTTC.

The chain links TRBV4-2 to TRBJ2-3; D is possibly TRBD1 (6 bases). Trimming shortened V by 1 base and J by 4 bases, and 12 bases separated the two germline ends. The CDR3 loop spans 15 amino acids. Germline V gives CDR1 LGHNA, CDR2 YNFKEQ. In DNA, the CDR3 is TGTGCCAGCAGCCAAGTGGGGCAGGGGCCAGATACGCAGTATTTT. This codes for CASSQVGQGPDTQYF.

As concerns this clone: Other DNA sequences within the sample encode an identical CDR3. CDR3 sequence reads: CASSLTGSSYEQYF. The CDR3 region has the DNA TGTGCCAGCAGTTTAACCGGGAGCTCCTACGAGCAGTACTTC. This rearrangement joins TRBV7-9 to TRBJ2-7; D might be TRBD2 (6 bases). Germline CDR1 and CDR2: SEHNR and FQNEAQ (reference sequence). The CDR3 length is 14 residues. Trimming removed 6 bases from V and 0 bases from J, with 12 bases in between.

This rearrangement joins TRBV28 to TRBJ2-7, with TRBD1 identical over 9 bases. The CDR3 sequence is 15 residues long. From germline, CDR1 is MDHEN and CDR2 SYDVKM. J gave up 0 bases and V 8 bases, and 8 bases lay outside the gene matches. The DNA for the CDR3 is TGTGCCAGCCAAGGGACAGGGACGAGCTCCTACGAGCAGTACTTC. Translation: CASQGTGTSSYEQYF.

J is TRBJ1-5 and V is TRBV2; 8 nucleotides match TRBD1. The CDR3 is 18 residues long. Germline V CDR1 and CDR2: SNHLY, FYNNEI. The V and J ends lost 5 bases and 2 bases, in that order; junction bases with no gene match: 14. DNA of the CDR3: TGTGCCAGCAGTTTTGACAGGGGAGGAGTTCGTGGCAATCAGCCCCAGCATTTT. Translated, it gives CASSFDRGGVRGNQPQHF. The full variable domain, with the rest looked up from reference TRBV2 and TRBJ1-5, is EPEVTQTPSHQVTQMGQEVILRCVPISNHLYFYWYRQILGQKVEFLVSFYNNEISEKSEIFDDQFSVERPDGSNFTLKIRSTKLEDSAMYFCASSFDRGGVRGNQPQHFGDGTRLSIL.

The V gene is TRBV5-1, the J gene TRBJ2-1, with 8 bases lining up with TRBD1. Germline V gene sequence: CDR1 SGHRS, CDR2 YFSETQ. CDR3 length equals 14 residues. V shed 4 bases and J 5 bases; nucleotides not matched to a gene: 5. The CDR3 spells CASSLDRDHNEQFF. For the CDR3, the DNA is TGCGCCAGCAGCCTGGACAGGGACCACAATGAGCAGTTCTTC.

The CDR3 reads CASSASGTGPQHF. In DNA, the CDR3 is TGTGCCAGCAGTGCAAGCGGTACGGGGCCCCAGCATTTT. The chain links TRBV6-2 or TRBV6-3 to TRBJ1-5; D uncertain. V was cut by 5 bases and J by 9 bases, with 14 bases left in between. This CDR3 comprises 13 residues. Germline-derived CDR1 and CDR2 are MNHEY and SVGEGT.